The clone carrying this T cell receptor (beta chain) showed up just a few times. Its specificity is not known. TCRdb keeps only in-frame clones here, not all; method: immunoSEQ multiplex PCR. The table records about 100,000 clones, approximately 93% of them present only once. The germline CDR1 and CDR2 sequences are SGHRS and YFSETQ. The CDR3 contains 16 residues. V shed 3 bases, J shed 4 bases, and the junction held 8 bases outside the gene matches. This record comes from a study of T cell responses to AZD1222 COVID-19 vaccine. Findings and limits, study-wide: Baseline seropositivity occurred in only six or seven AZD1222 recipients. Researchers took repertoire samples only after the peak T cell response had come.

Sample: peripheral blood, taken 28 days after the second AZD1222 dose. The source is an adult who received the AZD1222 COVID-19 vaccine. The gene calls are TRBV5-1 and TRBJ2-2, with 8 bases matching TRBD2. The CDR3 DNA reads as TGCGCCAGCAGCTCGATCTCTAGCGGGCCCACCGGGGAGCTGTTTTTT. Its translation is CASSSISSGPTGELFF.